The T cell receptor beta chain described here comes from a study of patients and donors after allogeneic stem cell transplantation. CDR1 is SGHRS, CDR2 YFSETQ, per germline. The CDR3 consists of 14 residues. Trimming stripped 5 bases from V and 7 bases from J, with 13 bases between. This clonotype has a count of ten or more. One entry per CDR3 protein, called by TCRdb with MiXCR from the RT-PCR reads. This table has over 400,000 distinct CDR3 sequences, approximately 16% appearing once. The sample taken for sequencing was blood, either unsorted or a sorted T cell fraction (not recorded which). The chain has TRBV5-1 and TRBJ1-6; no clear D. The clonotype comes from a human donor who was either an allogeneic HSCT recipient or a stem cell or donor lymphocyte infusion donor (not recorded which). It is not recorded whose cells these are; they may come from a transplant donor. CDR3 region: CASSPEGWNSPLHF. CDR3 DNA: TGCGCCAGCAGTCCGGAGGGTTGGAATTCACCCCTCCACTTT.